Described below is a single T cell receptor (beta chain) sequence and its context. It lacks a known antigen. No base quality values were provided; no much bigger clone lies one nucleotide off. Unmatched junction bases come to 8, with V trimmed by 5 bases and J by 4 bases. The CDR3 has 16 amino acids, counting the end cysteine and phenylalanine. Only the CDR3 region is kept as DNA, spanning 48 bases read in frame from base 1. For CDR1 and CDR2, the germline V gene (reference sequence) lists SGHAT and FQDESV. This specimen comes from a study of blood T cell repertoires in COVID-19 (dated by TCRdb to 2018 to 2021). A note on the overall study: Samples from collaborators originated in the United States, Italy and Spain and spanned both the acute and convalescent phases of COVID-19. A de-identified subject ID, COVID-19 status, age in years and sex were almost always included in the sample metadata. The samples were drawn from the first 160 participants of the ongoing ImmuneRACE study and from 1,254 subjects provided by 6 global collaborators. HLA class I and class II types, where available, came from metadata supplied by the sample provider rather than from assay-based typing. A freely available public database, intended as a resource for researchers studying the immune response to SARS-CoV-2, is where the repertoires were released. Subjects who had been exposed to COVID-19, were actively infected with it, or had recovered from it provided the deeply sampled blood TCRbeta repertoires that made up the dataset. The prospective study material was composed of cDNA or gDNA derived from T cells, B-cell-depleted T cells, or PBMCs. Points the paper makes about the study in general: The quantity of clinical and demographic metadata differed by source and by participant and was supplied without curation.

The immunoSEQ Assay, a bias-controlled multiplex PCR, was used to amplify TCRbeta CDR3 regions from genomic DNA. For the original study's pipeline: The number of nucleated cells in each sample was estimated by amplification of reference gene primers within the assay. To quantify the absolute abundance of each unique TCRbeta CDR3 rearrangement, sequence reads were collapsed and filtered. For each sample, productive Simpson clonality was calculated as the square root of Simpson's diversity index over productive rearrangements. TCRdb holds this immuneACCESS table with in-frame rearrangements only. Some clones are missing; in checked studies, unresolved V genes explain under half, and the rest has no known cause. Clonal size and the V and J genes are those of that table, whereas D and trimming came from the DNA. Across this sample there are about 150,000 clones, with around 83% seen only once. Less than 10% of the sample comes from the top ten.

One collaborating source in Seattle enrolled patients while the patients were actively infected and followed the patients over time throughout the course of disease. Collaborating institutions collected whole blood in K2EDTA tubes following their own protocols. For TCRbeta analysis, collaborators shipped samples as frozen whole blood, isolated PBMCs, or DNA extracted from either of those sample types. Material: peripheral blood. The receptor chain draws on TRBV11-1 and TRBJ2-1; the junction holds 10 bases that match TRBD1. This TCR derives from a woman aged 60 to 75 with COVID-19, enrolled during active disease. This receptor has the CDR3 CASSASGQGWYNEQFF. Read as DNA, the sequence is TGTGCCAGCAGCGCGTCGGGACAGGGGTGGTACAATGAGCAGTTCTTC.